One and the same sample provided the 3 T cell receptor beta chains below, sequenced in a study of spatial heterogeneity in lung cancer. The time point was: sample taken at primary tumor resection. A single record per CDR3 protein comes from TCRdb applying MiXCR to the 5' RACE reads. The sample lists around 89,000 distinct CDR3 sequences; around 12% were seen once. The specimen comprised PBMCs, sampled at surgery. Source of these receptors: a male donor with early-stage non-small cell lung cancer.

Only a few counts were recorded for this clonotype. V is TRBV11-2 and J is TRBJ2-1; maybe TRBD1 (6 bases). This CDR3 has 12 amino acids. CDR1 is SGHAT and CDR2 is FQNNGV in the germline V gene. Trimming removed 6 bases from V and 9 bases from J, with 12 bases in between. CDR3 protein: CASRGAALEQFF. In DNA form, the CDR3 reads TGTGCCAGCAGGGGGGCAGCCCTTGAGCAGTTCTTC.

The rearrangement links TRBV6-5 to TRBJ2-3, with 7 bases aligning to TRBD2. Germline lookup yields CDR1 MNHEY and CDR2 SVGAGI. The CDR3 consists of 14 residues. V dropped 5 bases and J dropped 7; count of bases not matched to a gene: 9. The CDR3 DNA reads TGTGCCAGCAGTGGTCTAGCGGCCAGGCATACGCAGTATTTT. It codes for CASSGLAARHTQYF.

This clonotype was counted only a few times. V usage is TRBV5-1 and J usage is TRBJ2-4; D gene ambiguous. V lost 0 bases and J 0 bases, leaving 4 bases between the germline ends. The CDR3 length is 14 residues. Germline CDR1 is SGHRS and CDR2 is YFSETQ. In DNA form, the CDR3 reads TGCGCCAGCAGCTTGGGGGAAGCCAAAAACATTCAGTACTTC. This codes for CASSLGEAKNIQYF.